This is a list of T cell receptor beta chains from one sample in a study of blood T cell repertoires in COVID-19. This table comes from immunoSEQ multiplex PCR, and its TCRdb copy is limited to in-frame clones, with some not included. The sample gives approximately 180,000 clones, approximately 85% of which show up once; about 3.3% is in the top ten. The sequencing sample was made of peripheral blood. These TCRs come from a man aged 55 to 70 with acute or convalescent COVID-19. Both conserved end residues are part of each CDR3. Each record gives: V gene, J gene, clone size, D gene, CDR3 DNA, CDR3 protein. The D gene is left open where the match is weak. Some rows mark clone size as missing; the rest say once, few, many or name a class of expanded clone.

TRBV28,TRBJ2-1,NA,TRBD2,TGTGCCAGCAGCGCCGCTAGCGGGAGGCTCAATGAGCAGTTCTTC,CASSAASGRLNEQFF
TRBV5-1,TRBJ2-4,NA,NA,TGCGCCAGCAGCTTGGGTTCCACGGGGGCCAAAAACATTCAGTACTTC,CASSLGSTGAKNIQYF
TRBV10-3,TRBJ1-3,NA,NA,TGTGCCATCAGTGAACACACAGGGAGCGGAAACACCATATATTTT,CAISEHTGSGNTIYF
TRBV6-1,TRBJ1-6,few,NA,TGTGCCAGCAGTGAAGTGGGGCCCGGGAGCTCCTATAATTCACCCCTCCACTTT,CASSEVGPGSSYNSPLHF
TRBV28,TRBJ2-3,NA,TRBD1,TGTGCCAGCAGTCGCGGGACAGGGAGACTTCGCACAGATACGCAGTATTTT,CASSRGTGRLRTDTQYF
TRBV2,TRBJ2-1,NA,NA,TGTGCCAGCAGGGCTAGCGTCTCCCCTCAGTTCTTC,CASRASVSPQFF
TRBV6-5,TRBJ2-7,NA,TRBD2,TGTGCCAGCAGCCCCGCGGGAGCACTAGACGAGCAGTACTTC,CASSPAGALDEQYF
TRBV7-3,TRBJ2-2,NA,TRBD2,TGTGCCAGCAGCTCCGAAATAGCGGGAGTTGGGACCGGGGAGCTGTTTTTT,CASSSEIAGVGTGELFF
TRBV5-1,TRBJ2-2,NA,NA,TGCGCCAGCAGCCTAACCGGGACTTCTGGGACCGGGGAGCTGTTTTTT,CASSLTGTSGTGELFF
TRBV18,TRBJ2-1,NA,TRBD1,TGTGCCAGCTCACTCACCGAAACAGGGGGCGCGAACAAGGGTGAGCAGTTCTTC,CASSLTETGGANKGEQFF
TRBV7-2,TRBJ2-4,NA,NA,TGTGCCAGCAGCTTCTCCGGGAGTTTGTCAAACATTCAGTACTTC,CASSFSGSLSNIQYF
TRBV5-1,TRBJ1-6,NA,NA,TGCGCCAGCAGCCCGGGGGGCGCGAGGGGGAATTCACCCCTCCACTTT,CASSPGGARGNSPLHF
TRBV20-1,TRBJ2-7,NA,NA,TGCAGTGCTGTAAGGGGGGGCGAGCAGTACTTC,CSAVRGGEQYF
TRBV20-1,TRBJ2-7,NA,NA,TGCAGTGTCAGGGCTCTCGAGCAGTACTTC,CSVRALEQYF
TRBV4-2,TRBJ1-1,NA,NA,TGTGCCAGCAGCCAAGATCTGAGCTCCGCTCGCGCTTTCTTT,CASSQDLSSARAFF
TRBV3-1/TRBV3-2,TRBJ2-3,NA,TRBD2,TGTGCCAGCAGCCGCCCCGGCAGCGGGAGAAGCACAGATACGCAGTATTTT,CASSRPGSGRSTDTQYF
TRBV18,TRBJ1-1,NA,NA,TGTGCCAGCTCACCAATGGAGGACGGGCGTGAAGCTTTCTTT,CASSPMEDGREAFF
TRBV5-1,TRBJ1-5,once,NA,TGCGCCAGCAGCTTGGAGCCGGGGCAGCCCCAGCATTTT,CASSLEPGQPQHF
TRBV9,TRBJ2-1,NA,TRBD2,TGTGCCAGCAGCGAGACTAGCGGGTACAATGAGCAGTTCTTC,CASSETSGYNEQFF
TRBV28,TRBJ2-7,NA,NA,TGTGCCAGCAGTTTATTCCCTAGCGTGAACTCCTACGAGCAGTACTTC,CASSLFPSVNSYEQYF
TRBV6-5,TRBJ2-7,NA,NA,TGTGCCAGCAGGTATGACACCTCCTACGAGCAGTACTTC,CASRYDTSYEQYF
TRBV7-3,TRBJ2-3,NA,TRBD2,TGTGCCAGCAGCTTACGGATGGCGGGAGGGCCAGATACGCAGTATTTT,CASSLRMAGGPDTQYF
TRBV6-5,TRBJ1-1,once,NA,TGTGCCAGCAGTACCGTGACAGTAAACACTGAAGCTTTCTTT,CASSTVTVNTEAFF
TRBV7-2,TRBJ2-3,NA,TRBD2,TGTGCCAGCAGTTCAAGCGGGAGGACTAGCACAGATACGCAGTATTTT,CASSSSGRTSTDTQYF
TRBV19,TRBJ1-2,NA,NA,TGTGCCACCCATCAGGGGCATGTTGCCGACTATGGCTACACCTTC,CATHQGHVADYGYTF
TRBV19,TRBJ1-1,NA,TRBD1,TGTGCCAGTAGTACCGCCGGGACAGGGTTATCAACTGAAGCTTTCTTT,CASSTAGTGLSTEAFF
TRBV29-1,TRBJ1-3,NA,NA,TGCAGCGTTGATGTTGACAGCAGGAGATTCGGAAACACCATATATTTT,CSVDVDSRRFGNTIYF
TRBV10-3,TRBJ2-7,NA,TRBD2,TGTGCCATCAGTGTTCGGGGGGAGATCCACGAGCAGTACTTC,CAISVRGEIHEQYF
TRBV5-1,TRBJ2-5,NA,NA,TGCGCCAGCAGCTCAAGGCCCGCAGACAGGCCACGGGAGACCCAGTACTTC,CASSSRPADRPRETQYF
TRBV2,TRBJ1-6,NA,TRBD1,TGTGCCAGCAGTGGGGAACAGGGGCACACACCCCTCCACTTT,CASSGEQGHTPLHF
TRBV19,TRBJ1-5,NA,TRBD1,TGTGCCACCAAGGACAGGATGAATCAGCCCCAGCATTTT,CATKDRMNQPQHF
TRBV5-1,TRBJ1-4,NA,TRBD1,TGCGCCAGCAGCAGGGGGGACAGTTTCGAAAAACTGTTTTTT,CASSRGDSFEKLFF
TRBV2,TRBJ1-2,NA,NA,TGTGCCAGCAGTGAAGCGCCACCGCCCGGTGGCTACACCTTC,CASSEAPPPGGYTF
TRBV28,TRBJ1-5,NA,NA,TGTGCCAGCAGTTCACAGGGTTTTAATCAGCCCCAGCATTTT,CASSSQGFNQPQHF
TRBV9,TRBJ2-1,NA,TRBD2,TGTGCCAGCAGCCCCACAGGACTAGCGGCTTACAATGAGCAGTTCTTC,CASSPTGLAAYNEQFF
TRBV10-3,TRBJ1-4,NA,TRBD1,TGTGCCATCAGAGGACAGGGAACTAATGAAAAACTGTTTTTT,CAIRGQGTNEKLFF
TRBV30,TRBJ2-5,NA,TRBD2,TGTGCCACCGTACTAGCGGGAGGCCAGACCCAGTACTTC,CATVLAGGQTQYF
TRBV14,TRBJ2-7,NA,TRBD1,TGTGCCAGCAGTCATCCGGGACAGCCCTACGAGCAGTACTTC,CASSHPGQPYEQYF
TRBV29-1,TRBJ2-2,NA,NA,TGCAGCGCCGAGGGACAGAACACCGGGGAGCTGTTTTTT,CSAEGQNTGELFF
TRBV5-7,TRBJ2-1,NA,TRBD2,TGTGCCAGCAGCTCTGGACTAGCGGGAGGGTTTGAGCAGTTCTTC,CASSSGLAGGFEQFF
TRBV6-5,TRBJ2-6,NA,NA,TGTGCCAGCAGGGGCAGGCCTGGGGCCAACGTCCTGACTTTC,CASRGRPGANVLTF
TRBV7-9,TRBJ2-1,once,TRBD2,TGTGCCAGCAGCCGGGGACTAGCGGGAGGGTCTGAGCAGTTCTTC,CASSRGLAGGSEQFF
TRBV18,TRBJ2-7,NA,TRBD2,TGTGCCAGCTCACCCCAAGCATTCAGCGGGGTTGGCGAGCAGTACTTC,CASSPQAFSGVGEQYF
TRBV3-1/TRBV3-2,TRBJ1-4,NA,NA,TGTGCCAGCAGCCAACGGGGGTCTAATGAAAAACTGTTTTTT,CASSQRGSNEKLFF
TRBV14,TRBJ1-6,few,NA,TGTGCCAGCAGCCAAGCAACAGGCTATAATTCACCCCTCCACTTT,CASSQATGYNSPLHF
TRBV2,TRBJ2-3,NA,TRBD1,TGTGCCAGCAGCGACGAGGGACAGTCTAGCACAGATACGCAGTATTTT,CASSDEGQSSTDTQYF
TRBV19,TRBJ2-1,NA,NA,TGTGCCAGTAGTGGGCGACAGGCCAATTCCTACAATGAGCAGTTCTTC,CASSGRQANSYNEQFF